This T cell receptor (beta chain) was identified in a study of OX40 agonist ivuxolimab in advanced cancers. The wider study: Three patients, one with hepatocellular carcinoma and two with cutaneous melanoma, achieved partial responses.

The germline gives CDR1 KGHSH, CDR2 LQKENI. V was clipped by 3 bases and J by 5 bases; unmatched bases: 6. The CDR3 extends over 14 amino acids. People who had autoimmune disease history or systemic immunosuppression were excluded. Method: immunoSEQ multiplex PCR; TCRdb's copy keeps in-frame clones and lacks some. The sample lists 67,000 or so clones, about nine tenths occurring once. The sample was CD4+ or CD8+ T cells sorted from blood, taken in a trial of the OX40 agonist ivuxolimab. The chain couples TRBV18 to TRBJ2-7; 8 bases map to TRBD1. The source is an adult with an advanced solid tumor such as melanoma, head and neck, liver or kidney cancer. The CDR3 region has the DNA TGTGCCAGCTCACCCCTGGACAGGGACCACGAGCAGTACTTC. Protein product: CASSPLDRDHEQYF.